Following are 24 T cell receptor beta chains from one sample sequenced in a study of T cells after yellow fever vaccination. From the 5' RACE reads, TCRdb called clonotypes with MiXCR, one entry per CDR3 protein. The sample shows about 220,000 distinct CDR3 sequences, 3% to 3.5% of them seen only once. Sequences were derived from CD4+ T cells sorted from PBMCs, sampled 10 days after the yellow fever booster vaccination. These receptors originate from a man aged 18 to 29 who received the YFV17D yellow fever vaccine.

Many counts were recorded for this clonotype. The CDR3 loop is CASSRSGKNNEQFF. CDR3 bases: TGTGCCAGCAGCCGCTCCGGGAAGAACAATGAGCAGTTCTTC. The rearrangement uses TRBV3-1 and TRBJ2-1; D perhaps matches TRBD2 (5 bases). This CDR3 is 14 amino acids long. Germline CDR1 reads LGHDT; CDR2 reads YNNKEL (reference sequence). V lost 4 bases and J 5 bases, leaving 12 bases between the germline ends.

This clonotype was detected ten times or more. This chain uses TRBV7-6 with TRBJ2-5; weak D call: TRBD2 (6 bases). The CDR3 consists of 17 residues. V was cut by 5 bases and J by 4 bases, with 23 bases left in between. Germline V gives CDR1 SGHVS, CDR2 FNYEAQ. CDR3: CASSKSRLSRRGETQYF. The CDR3 DNA is TGTGCCAGCAGCAAAAGCCGTCTTTCCCGGAGGGGAGAGACCCAGTACTTC.

This clonotype showed up just a few times. The genes are TRBV6-5 and TRBJ1-1; 8 nucleotides match TRBD1. This CDR3 region has 14 residues. Germline V CDR1 and CDR2: MNHEY, SVGAGI. Germline trimming cut 8 bases from V and 4 bases from J; bases unmatched to any gene: 9. The CDR3 DNA sequence: TGTGCCAGCGTCACCGACAGGGGAGGCACTGAAGCTTTCTTT. Its protein is CASVTDRGGTEAFF.

The sample holds a few counts of this clonotype. This chain links TRBV27 with TRBJ1-3; D not resolved. The CDR3 loop spans 14 amino acids. Germline CDR1 is MNHEY and CDR2 is SMNVEV (reference sequence). V was trimmed by 4 bases and J by 0 bases, leaving 7 bases between them. CDR3 coding DNA: TGTGCCAGCAGTTCCTTGAGCTCTGGAAACACCATATATTTT. The encoded protein is CASSSLSSGNTIYF.

Only a few counts were recorded for this clonotype. This chain uses TRBV30 with TRBJ2-7, with a tentative D call TRBD1 (6 bases). Germline V gives CDR1 GTSNPN, CDR2 SVGIG (reference sequence). The ends were cut back, 5 bases at V and 5 bases at J, with 16 bases in the middle. The CDR3 runs to 13 residues. The CDR3 sequence: CAWDLQGLHEQYF. The CDR3, as DNA: TGTGCCTGGGACCTACAGGGTCTACACGAGCAGTACTTC.

This chain joins TRBV6-2 or TRBV6-3 and TRBJ1-1; D not resolved. V was cut by 2 bases and J by 1 base, with 11 bases left in between. This CDR3 comprises 15 residues. Germline CDR1 and CDR2: MNHEY and SVGEGT. CDR3 in amino acids: CASSYPTSKNTEAFF. The CDR3, as DNA: TGTGCCAGCAGTTACCCAACTTCAAAGAACACTGAAGCTTTCTTT.

For the CDR3, the DNA is TGCGCCAGCAAGCCGACGGCTAGCAATCAGCCCCAGCATTTT. This codes for CASKPTASNQPQHF. The chain combines TRBV5-1 with TRBJ1-5; D uncertain. Germline V gene data show CDR1 as SGHRS and CDR2 as YFSETQ. V was clipped by 6 bases and J by 0 bases, with 10 bases between them. The CDR3 contains 14 residues.

This chain uses TRBV5-4 with TRBJ1-2; D may be TRBD1 (5 bases). V was pared by 2 bases and J by 8 bases, with 13 bases between. CDR1 is SGHNT, CDR2 YYREEE, per germline (reference sequence). CDR3 size: 13 residues. In nucleotides, the CDR3 is TGTGCCAGCAGCTTCTCCAGGGCTGCCGGCTACACCTTC. It translates to CASSFSRAAGYTF.

This clonotype was detected a few times. The V gene is TRBV7-9, the J gene TRBJ2-3; TRBD2 aligns across 9 bases. The V gene end was trimmed by 5 bases and the J gene end by 2 bases; junction bases not matched to a gene: 5. This CDR3 has 15 amino acids. CDR1 is SEHNR and CDR2 is FQNEAQ in the germline V gene (reference sequence). The CDR3 is CASSQTSGATDTQYF. The DNA for the CDR3 is TGTGCCAGCAGCCAGACTAGCGGAGCCACAGATACGCAGTATTTT.

This clonotype has a count of ten or more. The chain recombines TRBV6-5 with TRBJ2-7; D may be TRBD1 (5 bases). Between the trimmed V and J ends, which lost 6 bases and 11 bases, there was a span of 23 bases. Germline values: CDR1 MNHEY, CDR2 SVGAGI. This CDR3 has 14 amino acids. The CDR3 loop is CASRAIDQGSKEYF. CDR3 sequence (DNA): TGTGCCAGCAGGGCGATCGATCAGGGTTCCAAGGAGTACTTC.

This clonotype has a count of ten or more. J is TRBJ1-1 and V is TRBV10-2, with 8 bases identical to TRBD1. CDR1 is WSHSY and CDR2 is SAAADI in the germline V gene. There are 12 residues in the CDR3. J gave up 4 bases and V 10 bases, and 5 bases lay outside the gene matches. CDR3 sequence reads: CATSGGGTEAFF. The CDR3 DNA is TGCGCCACCTCAGGGGGCGGCACTGAAGCTTTCTTT.

This clonotype was seen at least ten times. V gene TRBV5-5 combines with J gene TRBJ1-5, with 9 bases aligning to TRBD1. The CDR3 consists of 14 residues. The germline gives CDR1 SGHKS, CDR2 YYEKEE (reference sequence). V shed 4 bases, J shed 5 bases, and the junction held 4 bases outside the gene matches. In DNA, the CDR3 is TGTGCCAGCAGCCTGGGACAGGGCTATCAGCCCCAGCATTTT. Amino acid sequence: CASSLGQGYQPQHF.

The V gene is TRBV6-5, the J gene TRBJ1-2, with unresolved D. In germline, CDR1 is MNHEY, CDR2 SVGAGI. The CDR3 totals 13 residues. The germline V and J ends were trimmed by 0 bases and 4 bases, with 6 bases remaining between them. This chain's CDR3 is CASSYSEVYGYTF. CDR3 nucleotide sequence: TGTGCCAGCAGTTACTCGGAAGTCTATGGCTACACCTTC.

This clonotype was counted between two and nine times. V is TRBV7-8 and J is TRBJ2-3; possibly TRBD1 for D (5 bases). Between the trimmed V and J ends, which lost 5 bases and 3 bases, there was a span of 18 bases. CDR3 length equals 16 residues. CDR1 and CDR2 from the germline V gene are SGHVS and FQNEAQ. CDR3 sequence reads: CASSPQARAETDTQYF. CDR3 sequence (DNA): TGTGCCAGCAGCCCGCAGGCCAGGGCTGAGACAGATACGCAGTATTTT.

This clonotype appeared many times. The gene calls are TRBV4-3 and TRBJ1-2; D gene ambiguous. Looked up from germline, CDR1 is LGHNA and CDR2 is YSLEER. This CDR3 has 16 residues. V was clipped by 0 bases and J by 5 bases, with 16 bases between them. The CDR3 nucleotides read TGCGCCAGCAGCCAAGATACGCCAGAAAGATTATATGGCTACACCTTC. It translates to CASSQDTPERLYGYTF.

The gene calls are TRBV20-1 and TRBJ2-1; D tentatively reads TRBD1 or TRBD2 (5 bases each). The V and J ends lost 6 bases and 4 bases respectively, with 13 bases between them. The CDR3 extends over 13 amino acids. Per germline, CDR1 DFQATT and CDR2 SNEGSKA (reference sequence). This chain's CDR3 is CSATGTTYNEQFF. The CDR3 nucleotides read TGCAGTGCCACCGGGACCACATACAATGAGCAGTTCTTC.

The chain combines TRBV7-3 with TRBJ2-7; a possible D gene is TRBD2 (6 bases). The germline gives CDR1 SGHTA, CDR2 FQGTGA. Trimming took off 5 bases at V and 7 bases at J, with 9 bases between the two ends. The CDR3 sequence is 11 residues long. The CDR3 coding sequence is TGTGCCAGCAGCAATGGGGGGGAGCAGTACTTC. This translates into CASSNGGEQYF.

The gene calls are TRBV23-1 and TRBJ1-4; 9 bases fit TRBD1. TRBV23-1 counts as an open reading frame of uncertain function. CDR3 length: 16 amino acids. The V and J ends lost 4 bases and 4 bases, in that order; junction bases with no gene match: 7. This CDR3 is CASSRSGQGINEKLFF. The CDR3, as DNA: TGCGCCAGCAGTCGATCGGGACAGGGTATTAATGAAAAACTGTTTTTT.

The table lists this clonotype with many counts. This rearrangement joins TRBV3-1 to TRBJ1-2; no firm D call. This CDR3 is 13 amino acids long. The germline V gene encodes CDR1 LGHDT and CDR2 YNNKEL (reference sequence). V was shortened by 5 bases and J by 8 bases, with 15 bases between the two germline ends. CDR3 protein: CASSYTAFEGYTF. The CDR3 bases are TGTGCCAGCAGCTACACGGCGTTTGAGGGCTACACCTTC.

This clonotype was counted many times. This chain uses TRBV12-3 or TRBV12-4 with TRBJ1-5; 9 nucleotides agree with TRBD1. V was clipped by 3 bases and J by 11 bases; unmatched bases: 8. The CDR3 covers 14 residues. This CDR3 reads CASSFGTGRGAQHF. CDR3 nucleotide sequence: TGTGCCAGCAGTTTCGGGACAGGGAGGGGGGCCCAGCATTTT.

The chain is built from TRBV4-1 and TRBJ1-5; D call uncertain. This CDR3 spans 14 amino acids. V was trimmed by 3 bases and J by 6 bases, leaving 12 bases between them. CDR1 is MGHRA, CDR2 YSYEKL, per germline. CDR3 amino acids: CASSHIRGFQPQHF. CDR3 in DNA: TGCGCCAGCAGCCATATTCGGGGTTTTCAGCCCCAGCATTTT.

This clonotype appeared a few times. Its ends do not fully match the called genes, so a read error is possible. The gene calls are TRBV6-5 and TRBJ1-5, with no clear D. Germline-derived CDR1 and CDR2 are MNHEY and SVGAGI. This CDR3 spans 13 amino acids. The chain's CDR3 is CASKPAPDQPQHF. CDR3 coding DNA: TGTGCCAGCAAACCCGCCCCCGATCAACCCCAGCATTTT.

This clonotype was found a few times. The genes are TRBV5-1 and TRBJ1-2; possibly TRBD1 for D (6 bases). With 2 bases removed from V and 6 bases from J, the gap between germline ends came to 11 bases. Germline lookup yields CDR1 SGHRS and CDR2 YFSETQ. This CDR3 has 13 residues. CDR3 bases: TGCGCCAGCAGCTTACTGGGGGCGAATGGCTACACCTTC. It yields the protein CASSLLGANGYTF. Based on the CDR3 plus reference TRBV5-1 and TRBJ1-2, the full variable domain is KAGVTQTPRYLIKTRGQQVTLSCSPISGHRSVSWYQQTPGQGLQFLFEYFSETQRNKGNFPGRFSGRQFSNSRSEMNVSTLELGDSALYLCASSLLGANGYTFGSGTRLTVV.

A word on this clonotype: A clone one base away is much larger, so this may be a read error. The chain uses TRBV3-1 and TRBJ2-7, with TRBD2 matching 8 bases. With 7 bases clipped from V and 9 bases from J, the junction kept 11 bases outside the gene matches. The CDR3 is made up of 13 amino acids. The germline V gene has CDR1 LGHDT and CDR2 YNNKEL (reference sequence). The CDR3 here is CASTPREGKVQYF. CDR3 coding DNA: TGTGCCAGCACCCCACGGGAGGGCAAGGTGCAGTACTTC.